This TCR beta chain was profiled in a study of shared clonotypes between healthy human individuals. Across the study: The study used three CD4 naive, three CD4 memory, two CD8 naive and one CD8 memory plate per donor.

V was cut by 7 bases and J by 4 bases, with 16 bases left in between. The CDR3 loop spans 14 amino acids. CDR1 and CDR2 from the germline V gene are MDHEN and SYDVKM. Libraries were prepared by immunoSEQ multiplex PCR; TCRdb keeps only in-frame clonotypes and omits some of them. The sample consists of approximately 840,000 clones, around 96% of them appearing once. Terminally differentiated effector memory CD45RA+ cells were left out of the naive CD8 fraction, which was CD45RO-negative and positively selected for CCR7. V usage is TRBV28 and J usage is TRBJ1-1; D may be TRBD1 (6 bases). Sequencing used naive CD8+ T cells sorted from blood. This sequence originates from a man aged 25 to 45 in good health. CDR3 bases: TGTGCCAGCACCCTGGCGGGGGGCGGCACTGAAGCTTTCTTT. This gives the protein CASTLAGGGTEAFF. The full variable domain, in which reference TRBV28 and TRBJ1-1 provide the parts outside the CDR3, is DVKVTQSSRYLVKRTGEKVFLECVQDMDHENMFWYRQDPGLGLRLIYFSYDVKMKEKGDIPEGYSVSREKKERFSLILESASTNQTSMYLCASTLAGGGTEAFFGQGTRLTVV.